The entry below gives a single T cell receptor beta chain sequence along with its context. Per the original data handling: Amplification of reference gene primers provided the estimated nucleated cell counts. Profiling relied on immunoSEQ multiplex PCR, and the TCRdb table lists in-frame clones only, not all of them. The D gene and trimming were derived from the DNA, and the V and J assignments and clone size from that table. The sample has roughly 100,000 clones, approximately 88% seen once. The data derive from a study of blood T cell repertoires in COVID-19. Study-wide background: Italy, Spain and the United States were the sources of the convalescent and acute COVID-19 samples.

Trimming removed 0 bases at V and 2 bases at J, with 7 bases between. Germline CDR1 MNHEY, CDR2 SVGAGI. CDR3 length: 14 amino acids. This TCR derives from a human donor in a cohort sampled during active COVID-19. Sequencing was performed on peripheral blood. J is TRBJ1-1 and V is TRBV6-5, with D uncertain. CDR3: CASSYSGINTEAFF. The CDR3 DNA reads TGTGCCAGCAGTTACTCCGGGATAAACACTGAAGCTTTCTTT.